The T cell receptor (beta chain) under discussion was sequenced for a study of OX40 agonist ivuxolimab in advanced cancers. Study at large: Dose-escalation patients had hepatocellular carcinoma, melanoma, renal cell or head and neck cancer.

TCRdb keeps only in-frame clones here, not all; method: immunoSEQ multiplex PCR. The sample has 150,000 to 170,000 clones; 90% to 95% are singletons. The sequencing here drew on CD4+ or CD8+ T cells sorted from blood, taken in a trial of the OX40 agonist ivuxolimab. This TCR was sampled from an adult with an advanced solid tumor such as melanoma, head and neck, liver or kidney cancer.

The CDR3 coding sequence is TGTGCCAGCCACCTCTCGGCGGGGGGGAGCTCCTACAATGAGCAGTTCTTC. Encoded protein: CASHLSAGGSSYNEQFF. The chain is built from TRBV2 and TRBJ2-1; 9 bases are a match to TRBD2. Germline V gene data show CDR1 as SNHLY and CDR2 as FYNNEI. The CDR3 covers 17 residues. V shed 8 bases and J 0 bases; nucleotides not matched to a gene: 11.